This T cell receptor (beta chain) was captured by sequencing in a study of blood T cells in healthy people across ages. Study results and caveats: Diversity estimated from one million T cells was considered an underestimate.

Then a second PCR, running roughly 7 to 11 cycles, was carried out with a sample-barcoded 5' primer and a J-beta primer mix. CDR3-containing paired-end reads numbered at least 2.5 million in each sample. TCRdb reanalysed the 5' RACE reads using MiXCR and keeps one entry per CDR3 protein. Among 1.6 million or so distinct CDR3 sequences, 30% to 35% were seen once, and the ten largest hold over 9%. About this clonotype: As yet, its antigen is unknown. With a much larger clone just one base away, this may be a read error.

Each sample yielded at least 6.5 million isolated PBMCs. The CDR3 sequence is 14 residues long. The germline V gene encodes CDR1 SQVTM and CDR2 ANQGSEA. Trimming took 2 bases from V and 11 from J; bases not matched to a gene: 13. The TCR was taken from a woman younger than 45 in good health. Specimen: blood. The J gene is TRBJ2-5, the V gene TRBV29-1, with 8 bases identical to TRBD2. CDR3 DNA: TGCAGCGTTGAAAGAGCGGGGGCCTGGGGGGAGCAGTACTTC. Amino acids: CSVERAGAWGEQYF.